The rows below give T cell receptor beta chains drawn from one sample of a study of blood T cell repertoires in COVID-19. The table came from immunoSEQ multiplex PCR; TCRdb's copy has only in-frame clones and leaves some out. The table has roughly 50,000 clones, about 89% seen once. The specimen was peripheral blood. All receptors derive from a human donor in a cohort sampled during active COVID-19. The CDR3 runs from the conserved cysteine through the conserved F or W. A D gene is named only where the DNA matches it firmly. Clone size is given for some rows only: seen once, a few or many times, or a class if the clone is expanded.

D gene: TRBD1; V gene: TRBV19; CDR3 length: 12; clone size: .; J gene: TRBJ1-2; CDR3 DNA: TGTGCCAGTAGCCCCCGGGACAGAAGCTACACCTTC; CDR3 protein: CASSPRDRSYTF
D gene: TRBD1; V gene: TRBV10-1; CDR3 length: 15; clone size: .; J gene: TRBJ2-4; CDR3 DNA: TGCGCCAGCAGTGAGCCGAAAACAGGGGCAAACATTCAGTACTTC; CDR3 protein: CASSEPKTGANIQYF
D gene: .; V gene: TRBV5-6; CDR3 length: 13; clone size: .; J gene: TRBJ2-7; CDR3 DNA: TGTGCCAGCAGCTTGGGCAGGGTAGGGGAGCAGTACTTC; CDR3 protein: CASSLGRVGEQYF
D gene: .; V gene: TRBV6-2/TRBV6-3; CDR3 length: 12; clone size: .; J gene: TRBJ1-5; CDR3 DNA: TGTGCCAGCAGTCTCCCACCGAGGGCCCAGCATTTT; CDR3 protein: CASSLPPRAQHF
D gene: TRBD2; V gene: TRBV19; CDR3 length: 15; clone size: .; J gene: TRBJ2-1; CDR3 DNA: TGTGCCAGTAGTATCCGGACTAGCGGGTCACTTGAGCAGTTCTTC; CDR3 protein: CASSIRTSGSLEQFF
D gene: .; V gene: TRBV7-9; CDR3 length: 13; clone size: .; J gene: TRBJ2-2; CDR3 DNA: TGTGCCAGCAGCTTAGCGCAGGCCGGGGAGCTGTTTTTT; CDR3 protein: CASSLAQAGELFF
D gene: .; V gene: TRBV21-1; CDR3 length: 12; clone size: .; J gene: TRBJ2-7; CDR3 DNA: TGTGCCAGCAGCGACCGACTCTACGAGCAGTACTTC; CDR3 protein: CASSDRLYEQYF
D gene: .; V gene: TRBV19; CDR3 length: 15; clone size: once; J gene: TRBJ2-6; CDR3 DNA: TGTGCCAGTAGTTCCGGGACAACCGGGGCCAACGTCCTGACTTTC; CDR3 protein: CASSSGTTGANVLTF
D gene: .; V gene: TRBV15; CDR3 length: 16; clone size: .; J gene: TRBJ2-3; CDR3 DNA: TGTGCCACCAGCACACTCGGGGGATCTAGCACAGATACGCAGTATTTT; CDR3 protein: CATSTLGGSSTDTQYF
D gene: TRBD2; V gene: TRBV5-4; CDR3 length: 18; clone size: .; J gene: TRBJ2-3; CDR3 DNA: TGTGCCAGCAGCTTGGCCCTGACTAGCGGGGGAGGAGCAGATACGCAGTATTTT; CDR3 protein: CASSLALTSGGGADTQYF
D gene: .; V gene: TRBV18; CDR3 length: 14; clone size: .; J gene: TRBJ2-5; CDR3 DNA: TGTGCCAGCTCACCACTTGAGAAGCAAGAGACCCAGTACTTC; CDR3 protein: CASSPLEKQETQYF
D gene: .; V gene: TRBV29-1; CDR3 length: 15; clone size: few; J gene: TRBJ1-1; CDR3 DNA: TGCAGCGTCCGACCCCGGACAGACATGAACACTGAAGCTTTCTTT; CDR3 protein: CSVRPRTDMNTEAFF
D gene: .; V gene: TRBV1; CDR3 length: 14; clone size: .; J gene: TRBJ2-2; CDR3 DNA: TGCACCAGCAGCCAAGCTGCGTACACCGGGGAGCTGTTTTTT; CDR3 protein: CTSSQAAYTGELFF
D gene: .; V gene: TRBV6-5; CDR3 length: 11; clone size: .; J gene: TRBJ2-5; CDR3 DNA: TGTGCCAGCAGAGGTAGCGAGACCCAGTACTTC; CDR3 protein: CASRGSETQYF
D gene: .; V gene: TRBV6-5; CDR3 length: 15; clone size: once; J gene: TRBJ2-3; CDR3 DNA: TGTGCCAGCAGCTACAGGGGACTGCGCACAGATACGCAGTATTTT; CDR3 protein: CASSYRGLRTDTQYF
D gene: .; V gene: TRBV9; CDR3 length: 14; clone size: .; J gene: TRBJ2-7; CDR3 DNA: TGTGCCAGCAGCGTGGACCAAGACCCGGGGGAGCAGTACTTC; CDR3 protein: CASSVDQDPGEQYF
D gene: .; V gene: TRBV9; CDR3 length: 13; clone size: once; J gene: TRBJ2-1; CDR3 DNA: TGTGCCAGCAGCCCGTGGCAGTACAATGAGCAGTTCTTC; CDR3 protein: CASSPWQYNEQFF
D gene: TRBD1; V gene: TRBV28; CDR3 length: 13; clone size: once; J gene: TRBJ1-2; CDR3 DNA: TGTGCCAGCAGAAAGGGACAGCCCTATGGCTACACCTTC; CDR3 protein: CASRKGQPYGYTF
D gene: .; V gene: TRBV3-1/TRBV3-2; CDR3 length: 16; clone size: once; J gene: TRBJ1-1; CDR3 DNA: TGTGCCAGCAGCAAAAGAACTCTTACAGGGAGCACTGAAGCTTTCTTT; CDR3 protein: CASSKRTLTGSTEAFF
D gene: TRBD1; V gene: TRBV7-9; CDR3 length: 15; clone size: .; J gene: TRBJ1-1; CDR3 DNA: TGTGCCAGCAGTCTGACAGGGTCGGGTAGCACTGAAGCTTTCTTT; CDR3 protein: CASSLTGSGSTEAFF
D gene: .; V gene: TRBV9; CDR3 length: 18; clone size: .; J gene: TRBJ2-1; CDR3 DNA: TGTGCCAGCAGCCGGGGCCCCCCGGGACATCTCTCCGTCAATGAGCAGTTCTTC; CDR3 protein: CASSRGPPGHLSVNEQFF
D gene: .; V gene: TRBV2; CDR3 length: 14; clone size: .; J gene: TRBJ1-5; CDR3 DNA: TGTGCCAGCGGGGAACAGGGTTGGAATCAGCCCCAGCATTTT; CDR3 protein: CASGEQGWNQPQHF
D gene: .; V gene: TRBV19; CDR3 length: 16; clone size: .; J gene: TRBJ2-4; CDR3 DNA: TGTGCCAGTAGGGAAACAGACACCCTAGCCAAAAACATTCAGTACTTC; CDR3 protein: CASRETDTLAKNIQYF
D gene: .; V gene: TRBV4-2; CDR3 length: 12; clone size: .; J gene: TRBJ1-3; CDR3 DNA: TGTGCCAGCAGTATCTCTGGAAACACCATATATTTT; CDR3 protein: CASSISGNTIYF
D gene: .; V gene: TRBV20-1; CDR3 length: 13; clone size: .; J gene: TRBJ2-7; CDR3 DNA: TGCAGTGCTAGTGAGGAGGGTCCCTACGAGCAGTACTTC; CDR3 protein: CSASEEGPYEQYF
D gene: TRBD1; V gene: TRBV29-1; CDR3 length: 15; clone size: once; J gene: TRBJ2-7; CDR3 DNA: TGCAGCGTTGAACTCATGACAGGGGGGTCCTACGAGCAGTACTTC; CDR3 protein: CSVELMTGGSYEQYF